Listed below are T cell receptor beta chains from one sample, sequenced in a study of shared T cell receptors in the human thymus. Profiled with immunoSEQ multiplex PCR; TCRdb holds only in-frame clones, not every one. The sample has hundreds of thousands of clones; more than 75% are singletons. These same data were also listed under a study on human thymus T cells.

Sequencing used thymocytes. These receptors originate from a boy less than two years old with a congenital heart defect. Each CDR3 is given with its conserved first and last residue. D genes are given only for firm matches. Size tells how often a clone was seen (once, few, many) or the class of an expanded clone, and some rows leave it out.

d_call,v_call,j_call,clone_size,cdr3_aa,cdr3_nt
NA,TRBV27,TRBJ2-1,NA,CASSYRSYNEQFF,TGTGCCAGCAGTTATCGCTCCTACAATGAGCAGTTCTTC
TRBD1,TRBV2,TRBJ1-2,NA,CANVAGTGSPYGYTF,TGTGCCAATGTAGCCGGGACAGGGAGTCCCTATGGCTACACCTTC
NA,TRBV4-2,TRBJ2-7,NA,CASSQDYPSYEQYF,TGTGCCAGCAGCCAGGACTATCCCTCCTACGAGCAGTACTTC
TRBD1,TRBV30,TRBJ2-7,NA,CAWSVRDREGEQYF,TGTGCCTGGAGTGTAAGGGACAGGGAGGGGGAGCAGTACTTC
TRBD2,TRBV6-1,TRBJ2-1,NA,CASSGSSGSYNEQFF,TGTGCCAGCAGTGGATCTAGCGGGAGTTACAATGAGCAGTTCTTC
TRBD1,TRBV19,TRBJ1-6,NA,CASSTRTGYNSPLHF,TGTGCCAGTAGTACCAGGACAGGCTATAATTCACCCCTCCACTTT
NA,TRBV18,TRBJ1-4,NA,CASSPQVQEGNEKLFF,TGTGCCAGCTCACCCCAAGTACAGGAAGGGAATGAAAAACTGTTTTTT
TRBD2,TRBV14,TRBJ2-5,NA,CASSQNPLAGVQETQYF,TGTGCCAGCAGCCAGAACCCACTAGCGGGGGTACAAGAGACCCAGTACTTC
NA,TRBV10-1,TRBJ2-1,NA,CASSDYGNEQFF,TGCGCCAGCAGTGATTACGGCAATGAGCAGTTCTTC
NA,TRBV4-1,TRBJ2-7,once,CASSQGESGGKLFIYEQYF,TGCGCCAGCAGCCAGGGCGAGTCAGGAGGCAAACTCTTCATATACGAGCAGTACTTC
NA,TRBV13,TRBJ2-3,NA,CASSSLLDPDTQYF,TGTGCCAGCAGCTCCTTACTAGACCCAGATACGCAGTATTTT
NA,TRBV7-3,TRBJ1-1,NA,CASSLIAGAPNTEAFF,TGTGCCAGCAGCTTAATAGCAGGGGCGCCGAACACTGAAGCTTTCTTT
TRBD2,TRBV11-2,TRBJ2-5,NA,CASSSERGQETQYF,TGTGCCAGCAGCTCAGAGCGGGGCCAAGAGACCCAGTACTTC